This T cell receptor beta chain derives from a study of shared clonotypes between healthy human individuals. Study findings and constraints: For naive CD4 cells, 4.5% to 6.5% of clonotypes were shared across a handful of donors. Unshared clonotypes carried lower generation probabilities than those common to all four donors. How much donors shared clonotypes was expected to be affected by sequencing depth.

Only CD45RO-negative cells positively selected for CCR7 counted as naive CD8 cells, so terminally differentiated effector memory CD45RA+ cells were excluded. Some clones are missing from TCRdb's copy, which holds only in-frame ones; the method was immunoSEQ multiplex PCR. Of about 2 million clones listed, roughly 94% are singletons. V was clipped by 4 bases and J by 5 bases, with 26 bases between them. The germline CDR1 and CDR2 sequences are GTSNPN and SVGIG (reference sequence). The CDR3 length is 17 residues. Turning to this clone: Antigen: not known.

The chain recombines TRBV30 with TRBJ1-2, with no clear D. Specimen: naive CD8+ T cells sorted from blood. The clonotype originates from a man younger than 35 in good health. CDR3 in amino acids: CAWTSDFGSSDFYGYTF. The CDR3 DNA reads as TGTGCCTGGACCTCGGACTTTGGATCCTCCGACTTTTATGGCTACACCTTC.